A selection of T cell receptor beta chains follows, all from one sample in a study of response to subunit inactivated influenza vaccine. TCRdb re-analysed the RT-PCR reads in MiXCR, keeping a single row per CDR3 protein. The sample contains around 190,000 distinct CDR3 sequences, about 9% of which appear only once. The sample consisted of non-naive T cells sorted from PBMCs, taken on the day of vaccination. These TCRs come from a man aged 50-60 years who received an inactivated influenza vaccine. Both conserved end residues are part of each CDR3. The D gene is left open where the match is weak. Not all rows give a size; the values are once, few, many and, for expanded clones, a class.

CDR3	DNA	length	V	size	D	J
CSATPAGSGVYEQYF	TGCAGTGCCACCCCGGCGGGTAGCGGGGTCTACGAGCAGTACTTC	15	TRBV20-1	few	TRBD2	TRBJ2-7
CASSQSGTKNIQYF	TGTGCCAGCAGCCAATCAGGAACCAAAAACATTCAGTACTTC	14	TRBV3-1	-	-	TRBJ2-4
CASSSQGAYTEAFF	TGTGCCAGCAGTTCACAGGGGGCCTATACTGAAGCTTTCTTT	14	TRBV28	-	TRBD1	TRBJ1-1
CASRTANEKLFF	TGTGCCAGCAGGACAGCTAATGAAAAACTGTTTTTT	12	TRBV28	-	-	TRBJ1-4
CTFCLLHLWSGAGANVLTF	TGTACCTTCTGTTTATTACATCTATGGTCTGGGGCTGGGGCCAACGTCCTGACTTTC	19	TRBV12-3/TRBV12-4	-	-	TRBJ2-6
CASRVNRGSISHQPQHF	TGTGCCAGCAGGGTTAACAGGGGTAGTATAAGTCATCAGCCCCAGCATTTT	17	TRBV28	many	TRBD1	TRBJ1-5
CASSPVGFRDSSGANVLTF	TGTGCCAGCAGCCCGGTCGGGTTTAGGGATTCGTCTGGGGCCAACGTCCTGACTTTC	19	TRBV5-6	-	-	TRBJ2-6
CASSYQGTSHTEAFF	TGTGCCAGCAGTTACCAAGGGACATCGCACACTGAAGCTTTCTTT	15	TRBV6-5	-	-	TRBJ1-1
CATTDGSGSRSEQYF	TGTGCCACGACGGATGGGAGCGGGAGTAGGAGCGAGCAGTACTTC	15	TRBV6-2/TRBV6-3	many	TRBD2	TRBJ2-7
CASSERPGGEAFF	TGTGCCAGCAGTGAGAGACCTGGGGGTGAAGCTTTCTTT	13	TRBV6-1	-	-	TRBJ1-1